This entry describes one T cell receptor (beta chain). Its antigen is undetermined. This sample stems from a study of cytomegalovirus exposure and HLA in healthy donors. Study conclusions and caveats: A few of the chains that were CMV-associated were confirmed in vitro to be specific for CMV antigens. No immune exposure information besides CMV serostatus was available.

Germline CDR1 SNHLY, CDR2 FYNNEI. J gave up 5 bases and V 4 bases, and 9 bases lay outside the gene matches. This CDR3 has 15 residues. The PCR contained 60 Vbeta and 13 Jbeta primers. Under the authors' procedure: Later work found about 80 million unique TCR beta chains, with 9.5 million to 11 million shared. The assay was immunoSEQ multiplex PCR, and TCRdb's table has in-frame clones only and misses some. The V and J calls and the clone size are those of that table, but D and trimming were determined from the DNA. The sample lists some 150,000 clones, 70% to 85% occurring once. Specimen: PBMCs. The TCR originated in a man aged 30 to 39 in good health and CMV-seropositive. This chain uses TRBV2 with TRBJ2-5; 8 bases are shared with TRBD2. CDR3 loop: CASSGPSGGGETQYF. DNA of the CDR3: TGTGCCAGCAGTGGCCCAAGCGGGGGTGGGGAGACCCAGTACTTC. Complete variable domain (other parts from reference TRBV2 and TRBJ2-5): EPEVTQTPSHQVTQMGQEVILRCVPISNHLYFYWYRQILGQKVEFLVSFYNNEISEKSEIFDDQFSVERPDGSNFTLKIRSTKLEDSAMYFCASSGPSGGGETQYFGPGTRLLVL.